The T cell receptor (beta chain) described here comes from a study of cytomegalovirus exposure and HLA in healthy donors. Study conclusions and caveats: Most TCR sequences showed up rarely, but some public TCRs showed up in many donors. For cytomegalovirus status, the classifier reportedly gave diagnoses with high specificity and sensitivity. Across HLA loci, a later analysis found differing TCR association rates, with DRB1 most and HLA-C fewest.

The CDR3 has 13 residues. 60 Vbeta and 13 Jbeta primers were used in PCR. In the original processing: An analysis performed later counted 74 million or so unique TCR beta chains (roughly 11 million of them shared). Only in-frame clones appear in the TCRdb table, and some are missing; sequencing was by immunoSEQ multiplex PCR. That table supplies the V and J calls and clone size; D and trimming were determined from the DNA. The repertoire has roughly 110,000 clones, more than 65% of them found once; the top ten carry around 2.1%. On this clone itself: Its cognate antigen is unknown.

The sample was PBMCs. This clonotype originated in a man aged 25-45 years in good health and CMV-seronegative. The V and J genes are TRBV21-1 and TRBJ1-5. TRBV21-1 is noted as a pseudogene. CDR3 residues: CASRTESDQPQHF. DNA for the CDR3: TGTGCCAGCCGGACTGAAAGCGATCAGCCCCAGCATTTT.